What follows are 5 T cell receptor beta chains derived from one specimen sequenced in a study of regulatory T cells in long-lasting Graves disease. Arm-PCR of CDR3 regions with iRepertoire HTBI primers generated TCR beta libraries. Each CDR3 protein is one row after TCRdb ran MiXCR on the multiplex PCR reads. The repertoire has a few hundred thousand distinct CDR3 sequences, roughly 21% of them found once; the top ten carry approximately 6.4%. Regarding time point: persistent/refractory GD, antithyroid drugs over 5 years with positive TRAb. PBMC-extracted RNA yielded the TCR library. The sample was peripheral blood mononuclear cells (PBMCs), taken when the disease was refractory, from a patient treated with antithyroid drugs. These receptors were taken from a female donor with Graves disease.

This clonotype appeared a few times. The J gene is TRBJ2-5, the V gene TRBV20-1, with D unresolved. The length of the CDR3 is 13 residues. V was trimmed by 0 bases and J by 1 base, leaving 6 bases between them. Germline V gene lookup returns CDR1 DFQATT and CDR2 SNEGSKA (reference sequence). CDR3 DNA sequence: TGCAGTGCTAGAGAGACATCCCAAGAGACCCAGTACTTC. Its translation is CSARETSQETQYF.

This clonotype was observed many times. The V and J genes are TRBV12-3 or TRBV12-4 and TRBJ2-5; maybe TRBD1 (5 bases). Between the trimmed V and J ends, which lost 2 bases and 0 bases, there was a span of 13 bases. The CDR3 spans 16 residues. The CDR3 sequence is CASSLLDTVNQETQYF. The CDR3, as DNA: TGTGCCAGCAGTTTACTGGACACCGTAAACCAAGAGACCCAGTACTTC.

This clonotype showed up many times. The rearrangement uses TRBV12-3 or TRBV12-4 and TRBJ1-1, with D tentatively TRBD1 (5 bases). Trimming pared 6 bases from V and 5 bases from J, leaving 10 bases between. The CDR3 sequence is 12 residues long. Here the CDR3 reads CASSRDLTEAFF. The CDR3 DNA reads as TGTGCCAGCAGCCGGGACTTAACTGAAGCTTTCTTT.

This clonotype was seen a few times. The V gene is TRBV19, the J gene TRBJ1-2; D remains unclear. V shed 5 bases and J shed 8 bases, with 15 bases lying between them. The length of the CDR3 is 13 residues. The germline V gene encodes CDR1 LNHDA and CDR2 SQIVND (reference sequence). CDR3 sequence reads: CASSPDDIAGYTF. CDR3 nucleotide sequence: TGTGCCAGTAGTCCGGACGATATCGCCGGCTACACCTTC.

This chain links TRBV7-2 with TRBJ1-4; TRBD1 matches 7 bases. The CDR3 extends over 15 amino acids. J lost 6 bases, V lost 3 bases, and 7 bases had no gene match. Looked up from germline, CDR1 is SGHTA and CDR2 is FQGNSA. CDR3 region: CASSLRGQWDEKLFF. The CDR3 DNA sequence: TGTGCCAGCAGCTTGCGGGGACAGTGGGATGAAAAACTGTTTTTT.